Listed below are T cell receptor beta chains from one sample, sequenced in a study of T cells after yellow fever vaccination. One entry per CDR3 protein results from TCRdb running MiXCR on the 5' RACE reads. The data hold hundreds of thousands of distinct CDR3 sequences, with less than 20% observed a single time. The sequenced sample was PBMCs, obtained less than 6 days after the first yellow fever vaccination. Source of these receptors: a man aged 18 to 29 who received the YFV17D yellow fever vaccine. The CDR3 runs from the conserved cysteine through the conserved F or W. The order of the fields is J gene, clone size, V gene, D gene, CDR3 DNA, CDR3 protein. D genes are given only for firm matches. The listing skips clone size in some rows; elsewhere it reads once, few, many or a size class.

>TRBJ2-5|few|TRBV4-1|NA
TGCGCCAGCAGCCAAGGTAGGGGATTGACCCAGTACTTC
CASSQGRGLTQYF
>TRBJ2-7|NA|TRBV19|NA
TGTGCCAGTAGTATCGCCGATCGCGGACAAAGCTCCTACGAGCAGTACTTC
CASSIADRGQSSYEQYF
>TRBJ2-1|few|TRBV7-9|TRBD2
TGTGCCAGCAGATCCAGCGGGGAGGCCTCCTACAATGAGCAGTTCTTC
CASRSSGEASYNEQFF
>TRBJ2-5|few|TRBV29-1|NA
TGCAGCATGGGACGTATGGGGGAGACCCAGTACTTC
CSMGRMGETQYF
>TRBJ2-7|NA|TRBV20-1|NA
TGCAGTGCTAGCGTGGAGGGAGTTTACGAGCAGTACTTC
CSASVEGVYEQYF
>TRBJ2-3|few|TRBV7-2|NA
TGTGCCAGCAGCTTAGCTGGGTTTCTCACTAGCACAGATACGCAGTATTTT
CASSLAGFLTSTDTQYF
>TRBJ1-2|many|TRBV6-5|NA
TGTGCCAGCCTTAGGGGCTACACCTTC
CASLRGYTF
>TRBJ1-1|NA|TRBV10-2|NA
TGCGCCAGCACTGGGGGGATGAACACTGAAGCTTTCTTT
CASTGGMNTEAFF
>TRBJ2-1|NA|TRBV29-1|NA
TGCAGCGTTCGAGACTGGGAAAACAATGAGCAGTTCTTC
CSVRDWENNEQFF
>TRBJ2-1|NA|TRBV6-2/TRBV6-3|TRBD1
TGTGCCAGCAGTTACAGAGAAACCGGGACAGGGGAATTCAGCTCCTACAATGAGCAGTTCTTC
CASSYRETGTGEFSSYNEQFF
>TRBJ2-5|NA|TRBV5-6|TRBD2
TGTGCCAGCAGCTGGCGGGGGGGACCCCAAGAGACCCAGTACTTC
CASSWRGGPQETQYF
>TRBJ2-5|NA|TRBV7-9|NA
TGTGCCAGCAGTTCCCCTAATAAGGGCCAAGAGACCCAGTACTTC
CASSSPNKGQETQYF
>TRBJ2-5|NA|TRBV7-2|NA
TGTGCCAGCAGCTTGCCCTGGCGGGGAGAGACCCAGTACTTC
CASSLPWRGETQYF
>TRBJ1-5|NA|TRBV4-3|NA
TGCGCCAGCAGCCAAGATGCCCGGGGGAATCAGCCCCAGCATTTT
CASSQDARGNQPQHF
>TRBJ2-2|NA|TRBV6-2/TRBV6-3|NA
TGTGCCAGCAGTCCACAGGTCCCCGGGGAGCTGTTTTTT
CASSPQVPGELFF
>TRBJ2-1|NA|TRBV12-3/TRBV12-4|NA
TGTGCCAGCAGTTTTCAGTCCTGGGGGATCCCCTACAATGAGCAGTTCTTC
CASSFQSWGIPYNEQFF
>TRBJ1-5|many|TRBV28|TRBD1
TGTGCCAGCAGTTCAAGACAGGGGGCCCACCAGCCCCAGCATTTT
CASSSRQGAHQPQHF
>TRBJ1-1|NA|TRBV7-2|NA
TGTGCCAGCACGCAGCTCACTGAAGCTTTCTTT
CASTQLTEAFF
>TRBJ2-2|NA|TRBV6-2/TRBV6-3|TRBD2
TGTGCCAGCGGGAGGGTGGAGCTGTTTTTT
CASGRVELFF
>TRBJ2-2|NA|TRBV4-3|NA
TGCGCCAGCAGCCAAGAAAGCCTGAACAGGGCCGGGGAGCTGTTTTTT
CASSQESLNRAGELFF
>TRBJ1-1|many|TRBV7-3|TRBD1
TGTGCCAGCAGCTTAACGGGACAGGGGGCGCTGGACACTGAAGCTTTCTTT
CASSLTGQGALDTEAFF
>TRBJ2-1|NA|TRBV9|NA
TGTGCCAGCAGCGATGGACAGTTCTACAATGAGCAGTTCTTC
CASSDGQFYNEQFF
>TRBJ1-2|NA|TRBV9|NA
TGTGCCAGCAGCGTCGGGGGGACACAGGCTAGCTATGGCTACACCTTC
CASSVGGTQASYGYTF